Listed below are T cell receptor beta chains from one sample, sequenced in a study of blood T cell repertoires in COVID-19. The protocol was immunoSEQ multiplex PCR, while the TCRdb copy is restricted to in-frame clones and leaves out a portion. The data show approximately 260,000 clones, over 70% seen once. Sequencing was carried out using peripheral blood. The receptors stem from a woman aged 70-85 years with COVID-19, enrolled during active disease. CDR3s include the opening cysteine and the closing phenylalanine or tryptophan. Fields, in order: clone size, V gene, D gene, J gene, CDR3 DNA, CDR3 protein. The D gene is left open where the match is weak. Part of the rows lack a size; the others show once, few, many or a class for expanded clones.

NA	TRBV18	NA	TRBJ1-6	TGTGCCAGCTCACCAGGGGACACTAATTCACCCCTCCACTTT	CASSPGDTNSPLHF
few	TRBV3-1/TRBV3-2	NA	TRBJ2-2	TGTGCCAGCAGCCAAGCCCCCGTCGGGGAGCTGTTTTTT	CASSQAPVGELFF
NA	TRBV24-1	TRBD1	TRBJ2-3	TGTGCCACCAGTCCACGACAGGGAAAGCAGTATTTT	CATSPRQGKQYF
NA	TRBV10-3	NA	TRBJ2-7	TGTGCCATCAGTAAAGACAGTTACGAGCAGTACTTC	CAISKDSYEQYF
NA	TRBV5-1	NA	TRBJ1-2	TGCGCCAGCAGCGCCCTGACAGCAGACTATGGCTACACCTTC	CASSALTADYGYTF
NA	TRBV5-6	NA	TRBJ2-3	TGTGCCAGCAGCTTCCCGGGACTTACAGATACGCAGTATTTT	CASSFPGLTDTQYF
NA	TRBV7-3	NA	TRBJ2-2	TGTGCCAGCAGCCCTCACAGGGCTGGCACCGGGGAGCTGTTTTTT	CASSPHRAGTGELFF
NA	TRBV28	TRBD1	TRBJ1-5	TGTGCCAGCAACTTGGACAGGGTTGATCAGCCCCAGCATTTT	CASNLDRVDQPQHF
once	TRBV7-3	TRBD2	TRBJ2-2	TGTGCCAGCAGCACCAGGACTAGGGGGAACACCGGGGAGCTGTTTTTT	CASSTRTRGNTGELFF
once	TRBV6-1	TRBD1	TRBJ2-7	TGTGCCAGCAGTGAAGCGATTTGGGACAGGTTTTCCTACGAGCAGTACTTC	CASSEAIWDRFSYEQYF
NA	TRBV28	TRBD1	TRBJ2-1	TGTGCCAGCAGCCCCCCGACAGGGAAAGGTGAGCAGTTCTTC	CASSPPTGKGEQFF
NA	TRBV28	TRBD1	TRBJ2-7	TGTGCCAGCAGTTCCCTCAAAAACCCGGGACAGCCCCCTTACGAGCAGTACTTC	CASSSLKNPGQPPYEQYF
NA	TRBV11-3	NA	TRBJ1-1	TGTGCCAGCAGCCTCGCGGGGGGGACTGAAGCTTTCTTT	CASSLAGGTEAFF
NA	TRBV24-1	NA	TRBJ2-5	TGTGCCACCAGTGATCCGGTTGTTGGGGGCAGGGAGACCCAGTACTTC	CATSDPVVGGRETQYF
once	TRBV3-1/TRBV3-2	NA	TRBJ2-7	TGTGCCAGCAGCCAAGAACCGGGAGCGTCGGACGAGCAGTACTTC	CASSQEPGASDEQYF
few	TRBV10-2	NA	TRBJ2-4	TGCGCCAGCAGTGGCGGAAGGACCAAAAACATTCAGTACTTC	CASSGGRTKNIQYF
NA	TRBV28	TRBD1	TRBJ1-3	TGTGCCAGCAGTTTACGTTGGACAGGGGAAGACACCATATATTTT	CASSLRWTGEDTIYF
NA	TRBV7-9	TRBD1	TRBJ2-1	TGTGCCAGCAGCTTATTGGGGACAGGGCTAGGCAATGAGCAGTTCTTC	CASSLLGTGLGNEQFF
NA	TRBV5-8	TRBD2	TRBJ2-5	TGTGCCAGCAGCTTGTACCGGGGGGGAAAAGAGACCCAGTACTTC	CASSLYRGGKETQYF
NA	TRBV19	TRBD1	TRBJ1-5	TGTGCCAGTACCATGGGAACAGGGGGCGTATCGGTCAATCAGCCCCAGCATTTT	CASTMGTGGVSVNQPQHF
few	TRBV6-1	NA	TRBJ1-4	TGTGCCAGCAGTGAACATAACAGTAATGAAAAACTGTTTTTT	CASSEHNSNEKLFF
NA	TRBV7-2	TRBD1	TRBJ1-2	TGTGCCAGCAGCTTAGGGACAGGGCCCCAGGACTATGGCTACACCTTC	CASSLGTGPQDYGYTF
NA	TRBV7-2	TRBD2	TRBJ2-5	TGTGCCAGCAGCCCTAGCCTTCCTAGCGGAGTCCAAGAGACCCAGTACTTC	CASSPSLPSGVQETQYF
NA	TRBV7-6	NA	TRBJ1-3	TGTGCCAGCAGCTTGAACCCAGGGGTAAACACCATATATTTT	CASSLNPGVNTIYF
NA	TRBV7-3	TRBD1	TRBJ2-2	TGTGCCAGCAGCCGGGACAGGGCGGCCGGGGAGCTGTTTTTT	CASSRDRAAGELFF
once	TRBV19	TRBD1	TRBJ2-7	TGTGCCAGTAGTATAGGGACAGGGACCGCCTACGAGCAGTACTTC	CASSIGTGTAYEQYF
NA	TRBV6-1	NA	TRBJ2-3	TGTGCCAGCAGTGTAGCCAGGGCAGGGGATACGCAGTATTTT	CASSVARAGDTQYF
NA	TRBV7-2	NA	TRBJ1-2	TGTGCCAGCAGCTTAGCGAGGGAAAGGCCGGTCTATGGCTACACCTTC	CASSLARERPVYGYTF